Shown below are 17 T cell receptor beta chains from a single sample sequenced in a study of blood T cell repertoires in COVID-19. Produced via immunoSEQ multiplex PCR; TCRdb's table is partial and in-frame only. In the table there are about 330,000 clones, under 95% of which are singletons. Sequenced material: PBMCs or T cells enriched from blood (not recorded which). The receptors come from a woman in her thirties who had recovered from COVID-19.

V gene TRBV7-9 combines with J gene TRBJ2-3; 13 positions match TRBD2. Germline V lookup: CDR1 SEHNR, CDR2 FQNEAQ (reference sequence). The CDR3 is 19 amino acids. Trimming took 4 bases from V and 1 from J; bases not matched to a gene: 11. The chain's CDR3 is CASSSRTSGRAPRTDTQYF. The CDR3 DNA sequence: TGTGCCAGCAGCTCGCGCACTAGCGGGAGGGCCCCCCGCACAGATACGCAGTATTTT. The full variable domain, in which reference TRBV7-9 and TRBJ2-3 provide the parts outside the CDR3, is DTGVSQNPRHKITKRGQNVTFRCDPISEHNRLYWYRQTLGQGPEFLTYFQNEAQLEKSRLLSDRFSAERPKGSFSTLEIQRTEQGDSAMYLCASSSRTSGRAPRTDTQYFGPGTRLTVL.

J is TRBJ1-4 and V is TRBV19, with unresolved D. Germline-derived CDR1 and CDR2 are LNHDA and SQIVND (reference sequence). V lost 9 bases and J 7 bases, leaving 12 bases between the germline ends. CDR3 length: 12 residues. The chain's CDR3 is CASREGSEKLFF. CDR3 sequence (DNA): TGTGCCAGCCGGGAGGGTAGTGAAAAACTGTTTTTT.

This chain uses TRBV2 with TRBJ1-1, with 8 positions matching TRBD1. Germline V gives CDR1 SNHLY, CDR2 FYNNEI. This CDR3 is built from 15 residues. Trimming at V came to 5 bases and at J to 4 bases, leaving 9 bases not matched to a gene. The CDR3 reads CASSYRGGGRTEAFF. In nucleotides, the CDR3 is TGTGCCAGCAGTTACAGGGGGGGTGGGCGCACTGAAGCTTTCTTT.

V usage is TRBV7-9 and J usage is TRBJ1-4; no clear D gene. This CDR3 has 15 residues. Per germline, CDR1 SEHNR and CDR2 FQNEAQ (reference sequence). Trimming left V 2 bases short and J 8 bases short, with 15 bases between. The DNA of the CDR3 is TGTGCCAGCAGCTTATCCTCCGGTCAGGCGGAAAAACTGTTTTTT. Protein: CASSLSSGQAEKLFF. The variable domain in full, completed from reference TRBV7-9 and TRBJ1-4, reads DTGVSQNPRHKITKRGQNVTFRCDPISEHNRLYWYRQTLGQGPEFLTYFQNEAQLEKSRLLSDRFSAERPKGSFSTLEIQRTEQGDSAMYLCASSLSSGQAEKLFFGSGTQLSVL.

V usage is TRBV15 and J usage is TRBJ1-1; D remains ambiguous. Germline values: CDR1 LNHNV, CDR2 YYDKDF (reference sequence). The CDR3 covers 14 residues. Trimming took 3 bases from V and 3 from J, leaving 11 bases between them. The CDR3 DNA is TGTGCCACCAGCAGCAGTCTAGTATACACTGAAGCTTTCTTT. Its protein product is CATSSSLVYTEAFF.

This chain links TRBV18 with TRBJ1-4; 8 nucleotides match TRBD1. Per the germline V gene, CDR1 is KGHSH and CDR2 is LQKENI. V trimming: 3 bases; J trimming: 1 base; junction bases outside the gene matches: 4. CDR3 length equals 16 residues. The CDR3 here is CASSPTTGGTNEKLFF. DNA for the CDR3: TGTGCCAGCTCACCGACTACAGGGGGAACTAATGAAAAACTGTTTTTT.

This chain connects TRBV4-1 to TRBJ2-4; TRBD2 matches 10 bases. This CDR3 is 16 amino acids long. J lost 8 bases, V lost 5 bases, and 12 bases had no gene match. Germline-derived CDR1 and CDR2 are MGHRA and YSYEKL. The CDR3 sequence is CASSWAGTSGTDIQYF. CDR3 DNA sequence: TGCGCCAGCAGCTGGGCGGGTACTAGCGGGACGGACATTCAGTACTTC.

A few counts support this clone. This sequence joins TRBV14 and TRBJ2-7; perhaps TRBD1 as D (5 bases). The ends were cut back, 4 bases at V and 4 bases at J, with 14 bases in the middle. The germline V gene has CDR1 SGHDN and CDR2 FVKESK. The CDR3 has 14 amino acids. The CDR3 DNA sequence: TGTGCCAGCAGCCTGAAGGGGCTGGAGTACGAGCAGTACTTC. Its protein is CASSLKGLEYEQYF.

The DNA for the CDR3 is TGTGCCAGCAGATTTCCCGGGACACGGGCCGGGGAGCTGTTTTTT. Translating it yields CASRFPGTRAGELFF. This sequence joins TRBV11-2 and TRBJ2-2, with D possibly being TRBD1 (6 bases). V gave up 6 bases and J gave up 6 bases, with 17 bases separating them. The CDR3 covers 15 residues. Germline V lookup: CDR1 SGHAT, CDR2 FQNNGV. Supplemented by reference TRBV11-2 and TRBJ2-2, the full variable domain reads EAGVAQSPRYKIIEKRQSVAFWCNPISGHATLYWYQQILGQGPKLLIQFQNNGVVDDSQLPKDRFSAERLKGVDSTLKIQPAKLEDSAVYLCASRFPGTRAGELFFGEGSRLTVL.

The chain links TRBV7-2 to TRBJ1-4; D is unclear. The CDR3 loop spans 14 amino acids. The germline V gene has CDR1 SGHTA and CDR2 FQGNSA. The V gene lost 5 bases and the J gene lost 8 bases, with 15 bases spanning the gap. The chain's CDR3 is CASSPKGGSEKLFF. Written as DNA, the CDR3 is TGTGCCAGCAGCCCTAAGGGAGGGAGCGAAAAACTGTTTTTT.

The V and J genes are TRBV3-1 (or the pseudogene TRBV3-2) and TRBJ2-5; D is unclear. The germline V gene has CDR1 LGHDT and CDR2 YNNKEL (reference sequence). Trimming pared 3 bases from V and 7 bases from J, leaving 12 bases between. There are 13 residues in the CDR3. CDR3 sequence reads: CASSHDRGGTQYF. In DNA, the CDR3 is TGTGCCAGCAGCCATGACCGCGGCGGGACCCAGTACTTC.

The rearrangement joins TRBV7-2 to TRBJ1-6; 9 nucleotides agree with TRBD1. V lost 7 bases to trimming and J lost 9 bases; unmatched junction nucleotides: 16. The CDR3 extends over 17 amino acids. Per the germline V gene, CDR1 is SGHTA and CDR2 is FQGNSA. The CDR3 DNA reads as TGTGCCAGCACCCCAGGGACGGGACAGGGACGCAGTTCACCCCTCCACTTT. This gives the protein CASTPGTGQGRSSPLHF.

The gene calls are TRBV7-9 and TRBJ2-3; 10 nucleotides align to TRBD2. Per the germline V gene, CDR1 is SEHNR and CDR2 is FQNEAQ (reference sequence). The CDR3 has 14 amino acids. Trimming took 3 bases from V and 7 from J; bases not matched to a gene: 4. In DNA form, the CDR3 reads TGTGCCAGCAGCTTGAGCGGGGGGGAAAATACGCAGTATTTT. Protein sequence: CASSLSGGENTQYF.

This rearrangement joins TRBV28 to TRBJ2-3, with D hard to call. CDR1 is MDHEN and CDR2 is SYDVKM in the germline V gene. This CDR3 is built from 18 residues. The V gene lost 4 bases and the J gene lost 2 bases, with 22 bases spanning the gap. DNA of the CDR3: TGTGCCAGCAGTTCCCTCCCAAGACAAACTCGAATCACAGATACGCAGTATTTT. Its translation: CASSSLPRQTRITDTQYF.

V gene TRBV11-3 combines with J gene TRBJ2-3, with 13 bases matching TRBD2. V trimming: 8 bases; J trimming: 1 base; junction bases outside the gene matches: 9. Per the germline V gene, CDR1 is SGHNT and CDR2 is YENEEA. The CDR3 spans 17 residues. The CDR3 sequence is CASAGTSGMIGTDTQYF. The CDR3 nucleotides are TGTGCCAGCGCCGGGACTAGCGGGATGATAGGCACAGATACGCAGTATTTT.

This clone has just one count. The chain has TRBV7-9 and TRBJ1-2; D gene ambiguous. The CDR3 consists of 14 residues. V was cut by 4 bases and J by 2 bases, with 11 bases left in between. Germline values: CDR1 SEHNR, CDR2 FQNEAQ (reference sequence). The CDR3 loop is CASSSQGGNYGYTF. CDR3 nucleotides: TGTGCCAGCAGCTCTCAAGGCGGAAACTATGGCTACACCTTC.

The chain has TRBV7-9 and TRBJ1-2, with 7 bases fitting TRBD1. The CDR3 is made up of 14 amino acids. Germline V gives CDR1 SEHNR, CDR2 FQNEAQ (reference sequence). V lost 4 bases and J lost 7; bases outside the gene matches: 9. The CDR3, as DNA: TGTGCCAGCAGCTCATCCATACAGGGGCTTGGCTACACCTTC. Its protein is CASSSSIQGLGYTF.